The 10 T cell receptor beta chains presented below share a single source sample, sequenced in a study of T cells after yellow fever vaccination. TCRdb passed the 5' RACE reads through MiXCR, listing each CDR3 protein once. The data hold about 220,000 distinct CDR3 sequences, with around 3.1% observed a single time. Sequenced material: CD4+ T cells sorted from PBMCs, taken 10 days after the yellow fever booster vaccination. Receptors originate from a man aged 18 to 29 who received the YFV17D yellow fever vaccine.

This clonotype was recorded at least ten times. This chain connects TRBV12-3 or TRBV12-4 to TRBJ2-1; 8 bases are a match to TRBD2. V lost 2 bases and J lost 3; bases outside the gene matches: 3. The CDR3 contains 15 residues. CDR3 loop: CASSLHGGVYNEQFF. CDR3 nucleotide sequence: TGTGCCAGCAGTTTACACGGGGGGGTCTACAATGAGCAGTTCTTC.

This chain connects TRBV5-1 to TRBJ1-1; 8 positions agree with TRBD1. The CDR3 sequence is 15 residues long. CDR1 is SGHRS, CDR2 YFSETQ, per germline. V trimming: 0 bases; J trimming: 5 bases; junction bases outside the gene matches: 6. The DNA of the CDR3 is TGCGCCAGCAGCTTGGAAGGACAGGGTTATACTGAAGCTTTCTTT. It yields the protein CASSLEGQGYTEAFF. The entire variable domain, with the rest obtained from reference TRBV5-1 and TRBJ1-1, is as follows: KAGVTQTPRYLIKTRGQQVTLSCSPISGHRSVSWYQQTPGQGLQFLFEYFSETQRNKGNFPGRFSGRQFSNSRSEMNVSTLELGDSALYLCASSLEGQGYTEAFFGQGTRLTVV.

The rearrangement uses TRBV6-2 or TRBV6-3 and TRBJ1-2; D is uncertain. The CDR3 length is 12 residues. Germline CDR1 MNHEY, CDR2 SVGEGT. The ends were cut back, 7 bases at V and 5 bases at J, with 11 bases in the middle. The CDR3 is CASTTEHYGYTF. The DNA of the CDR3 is TGTGCCAGCACTACCGAACATTATGGCTACACCTTC.

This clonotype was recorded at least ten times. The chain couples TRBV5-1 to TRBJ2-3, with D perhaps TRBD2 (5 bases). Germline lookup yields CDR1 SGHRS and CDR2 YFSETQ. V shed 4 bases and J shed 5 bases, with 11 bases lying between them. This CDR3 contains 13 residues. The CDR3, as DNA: TGCGCCAGCAGCAAGGCCGAGGGAGATACGCAGTATTTT. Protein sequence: CASSKAEGDTQYF.

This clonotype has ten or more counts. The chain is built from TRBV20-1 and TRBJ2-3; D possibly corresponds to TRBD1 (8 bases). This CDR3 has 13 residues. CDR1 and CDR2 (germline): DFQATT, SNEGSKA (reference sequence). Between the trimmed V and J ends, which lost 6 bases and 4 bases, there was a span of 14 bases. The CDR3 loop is CSAWTGRADTQYF. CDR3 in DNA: TGCAGTGCGTGGACAGGGAGGGCAGATACGCAGTATTTT.

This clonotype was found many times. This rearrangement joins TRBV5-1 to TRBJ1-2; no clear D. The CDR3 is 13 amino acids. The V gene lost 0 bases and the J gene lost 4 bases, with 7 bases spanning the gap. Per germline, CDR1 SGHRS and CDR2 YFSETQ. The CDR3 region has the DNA TGCGCCAGCAGCTTGGAACGCTCCTATGGCTACACCTTC. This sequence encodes CASSLERSYGYTF.

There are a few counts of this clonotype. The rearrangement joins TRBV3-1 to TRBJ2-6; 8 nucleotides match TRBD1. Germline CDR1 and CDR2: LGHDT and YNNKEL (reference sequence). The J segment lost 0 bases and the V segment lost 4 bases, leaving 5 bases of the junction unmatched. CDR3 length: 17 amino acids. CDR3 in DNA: TGTGCCAGCAGCCCGGGGACAGGCCTCTCTGGGGCCAACGTCCTGACTTTC. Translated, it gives CASSPGTGLSGANVLTF.

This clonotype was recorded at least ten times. The CDR3: CASSSLRSEYGYTF. The CDR3 nucleotides read TGTGCCAGCAGCTCCTTGCGTTCGGAATATGGCTACACCTTC. The chain has TRBV7-6 and TRBJ1-2, with D uncertain. The CDR3 is 14 residues long. Trimming cost V 4 bases and J 5 bases, with 14 bases left between them. CDR1 SGHVS and CDR2 FNYEAQ come from the germline V gene.

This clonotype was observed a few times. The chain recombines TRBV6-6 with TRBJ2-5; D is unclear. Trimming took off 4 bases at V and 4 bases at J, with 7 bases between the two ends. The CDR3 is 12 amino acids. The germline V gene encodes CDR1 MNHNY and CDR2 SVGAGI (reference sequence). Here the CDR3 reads CASSLSPETQYF. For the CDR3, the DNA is TGTGCCAGCAGTTTATCCCCAGAGACCCAGTACTTC.

For the CDR3, the DNA is TGTGCCAGCAGTTACCGCGCCAACACTGAAGCTTTCTTT. This gives the protein CASSYRANTEAFF. This chain links TRBV6-2 or TRBV6-3 with TRBJ1-1; D ambiguous. The CDR3 loop spans 13 amino acids. Germline V CDR1 and CDR2: MNHEY, SVGEGT. V was cut by 2 bases and J by 2 bases, with 6 bases left in between.